This section outlines one T cell receptor beta chain sequence together with its context. The sample comes from a study of T cell changes during pregnancy in multiple sclerosis. Germline lookup yields CDR1 SGHDT and CDR2 YYEEEE. This CDR3 is built from 15 residues. V dropped 4 bases and J dropped 4 bases, with 16 bases sitting between them. TCRdb's copy holds only in-frame clones and misses some; the assay was immunoSEQ multiplex PCR. Of 85,000 to 100,000 clones in the sample, approximately 93% were seen once. The sequence was collected from a female donor with multiple sclerosis, enrolled in a pregnancy study. V and J are TRBV5-6 and TRBJ2-3; TRBD2 might be the D (5 bases). The specimen comprised peripheral blood, sampled after pregnancy. CDR3 coding DNA: TGTGCCAGCAGCCGCGGGTCCCTTCAGGCAGATACGCAGTATTTT. Translation gives CASSRGSLQADTQYF.